These T cell receptor beta chains were read from a single sample in a study of cytomegalovirus exposure and HLA in healthy donors. The method was immunoSEQ multiplex PCR; TCRdb's version includes in-frame clones alone and lacks a portion of them. This table has 200,000 to 250,000 clones, 80% to 90% appearing once. Source material: PBMCs. These receptors came from a woman aged 18 to 35 in good health and CMV-seronegative. The CDR3 runs from the conserved cysteine through the conserved F or W. The D gene is left open where the match is weak. Expanded clones are given a class, and other clones once, few, many or no size at all.

v_call: TRBV2
clone_size: .
d_call: TRBD1
j_call: TRBJ2-1
cdr3_nt: TGTGCCAGAACGGATAGGGGGCAATCCTACAATGAGCAGTTCTTC
cdr3_aa: CARTDRGQSYNEQFF

v_call: TRBV4-1
clone_size: .
d_call: .
j_call: TRBJ1-4
cdr3_nt: TGCGCCAGCAGCCAGACTTCGGGGTCCTATAATGAAAAACTGTTTTTT
cdr3_aa: CASSQTSGSYNEKLFF

v_call: TRBV1
clone_size: .
d_call: .
j_call: TRBJ2-5
cdr3_nt: TGCACCAGCAGCCAAGATCAAGGGACTAGCGGATTAAAAGAGACCCAGTACTTC
cdr3_aa: CTSSQDQGTSGLKETQYF

v_call: TRBV7-9
clone_size: .
d_call: .
j_call: TRBJ1-2
cdr3_nt: TGTGCCAGCAGCCCAGAGACTGTGAGGGGCTACACCTTC
cdr3_aa: CASSPETVRGYTF

v_call: TRBV30
clone_size: .
d_call: .
j_call: TRBJ1-5
cdr3_nt: TGTGCCTGGAGCTTGGGGCAAATTAATCAGCCCCAGCATTTT
cdr3_aa: CAWSLGQINQPQHF

v_call: TRBV15
clone_size: .
d_call: .
j_call: TRBJ1-2
cdr3_nt: TGTGCCACCAGCCGCGACAGTAACTATGGCTACACCTTC
cdr3_aa: CATSRDSNYGYTF

v_call: TRBV4-1
clone_size: .
d_call: .
j_call: TRBJ1-1
cdr3_nt: TGCGCCAGCAGCCAACTCCTACTGGTTGTGGTGAACACTGAAGCTTTCTTT
cdr3_aa: CASSQLLLVVVNTEAFF

v_call: TRBV7-2
clone_size: .
d_call: .
j_call: TRBJ2-5
cdr3_nt: TGTGCCAGCAGCGCGACCAGACTAGTCCAACAAGAGACCCAGTACTTC
cdr3_aa: CASSATRLVQQETQYF

v_call: TRBV13
clone_size: once
d_call: .
j_call: TRBJ2-1
cdr3_nt: TGTGCCAGCAGCTACTACATCCTAGTAAATGAGCAGTTCTTC
cdr3_aa: CASSYYILVNEQFF

v_call: TRBV2
clone_size: .
d_call: .
j_call: TRBJ1-4
cdr3_nt: TGTGCCAGCGGGCAGGGGTTAAATGAAAAACTGTTTTTT
cdr3_aa: CASGQGLNEKLFF

v_call: TRBV2
clone_size: .
d_call: .
j_call: TRBJ1-6
cdr3_nt: TGTGCCAGCAGTGAATCCCTCGAGGGATTTACTCATAATTCACCCCTCCACTTT
cdr3_aa: CASSESLEGFTHNSPLHF

v_call: TRBV19
clone_size: .
d_call: .
j_call: TRBJ2-1
cdr3_nt: TGTGCCAGTAGTGAACTCAGGGACTCCGATGAGCAGTTCTTC
cdr3_aa: CASSELRDSDEQFF

v_call: TRBV2
clone_size: .
d_call: TRBD1
j_call: TRBJ2-1
cdr3_nt: TGTGCCAGCAGTGGTACAGGGGAAGACTACAATGAGCAGTTCTTC
cdr3_aa: CASSGTGEDYNEQFF

v_call: TRBV4-2
clone_size: .
d_call: TRBD2
j_call: TRBJ2-3
cdr3_nt: TGTGCCAGCAGCCTTGGAGGTAGCGGGGTGAGCACAGATACGCAGTATTTT
cdr3_aa: CASSLGGSGVSTDTQYF

v_call: TRBV27
clone_size: once
d_call: .
j_call: TRBJ1-3
cdr3_nt: TGTGCCAGCAGTTTTTTCAGGGCCGGAAACACCATATATTTT
cdr3_aa: CASSFFRAGNTIYF

v_call: TRBV7-9
clone_size: .
d_call: .
j_call: TRBJ2-1
cdr3_nt: TGTGCCAGCAGCTTACCGGGAGCTTCCTACAATGAGCAGTTCTTC
cdr3_aa: CASSLPGASYNEQFF

v_call: TRBV5-4
clone_size: .
d_call: .
j_call: TRBJ2-3
cdr3_nt: TGTGCCAGCAGCATTGGGGGGACAGATACGCAGTATTTT
cdr3_aa: CASSIGGTDTQYF